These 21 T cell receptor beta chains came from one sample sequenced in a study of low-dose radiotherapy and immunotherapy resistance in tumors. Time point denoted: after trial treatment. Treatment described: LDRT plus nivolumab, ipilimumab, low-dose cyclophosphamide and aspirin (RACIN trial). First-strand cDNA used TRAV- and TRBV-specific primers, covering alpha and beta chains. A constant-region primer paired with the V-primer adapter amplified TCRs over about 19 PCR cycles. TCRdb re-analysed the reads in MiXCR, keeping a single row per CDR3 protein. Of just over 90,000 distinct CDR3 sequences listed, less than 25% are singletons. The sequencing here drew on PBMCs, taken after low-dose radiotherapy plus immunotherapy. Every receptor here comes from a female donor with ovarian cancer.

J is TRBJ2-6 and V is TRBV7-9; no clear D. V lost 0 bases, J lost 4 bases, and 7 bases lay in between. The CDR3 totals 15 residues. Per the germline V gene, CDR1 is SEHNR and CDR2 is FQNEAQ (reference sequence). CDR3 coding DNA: TGTGCCAGCAGCTTAGCAGGATTAGGGGCCAACGTCCTGACTTTC. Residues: CASSLAGLGANVLTF.

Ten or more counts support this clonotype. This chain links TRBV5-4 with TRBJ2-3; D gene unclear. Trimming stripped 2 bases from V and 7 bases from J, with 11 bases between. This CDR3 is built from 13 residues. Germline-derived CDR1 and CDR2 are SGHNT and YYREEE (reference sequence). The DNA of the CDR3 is TGTGCCAGCAGCTTCTACCAGCGAAATACGCAGTATTTT. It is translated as CASSFYQRNTQYF.

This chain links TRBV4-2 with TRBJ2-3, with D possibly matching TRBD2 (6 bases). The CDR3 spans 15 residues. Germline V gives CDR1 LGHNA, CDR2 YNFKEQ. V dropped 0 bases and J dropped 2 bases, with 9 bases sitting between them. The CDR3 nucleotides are TGTGCCAGCAGCCAAGACCTAGCGTACACAGATACGCAGTATTTT. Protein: CASSQDLAYTDTQYF.

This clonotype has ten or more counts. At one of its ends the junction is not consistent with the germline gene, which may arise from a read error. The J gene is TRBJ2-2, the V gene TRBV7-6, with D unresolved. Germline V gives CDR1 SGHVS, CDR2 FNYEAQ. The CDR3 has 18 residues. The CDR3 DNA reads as TGTGCTAGCAGCTCCCCCATGGGCTCTTCTTTGAACACCGGGGAGCTGTTTTTT. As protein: CASSSPMGSSLNTGELFF.

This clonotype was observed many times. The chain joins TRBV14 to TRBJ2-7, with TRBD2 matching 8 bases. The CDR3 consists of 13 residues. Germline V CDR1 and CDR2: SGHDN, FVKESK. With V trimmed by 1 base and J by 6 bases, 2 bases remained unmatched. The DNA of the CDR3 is TGTGCCAGCAGCCAAGCTCGGGGGGGCGAGCAGTACTTC. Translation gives CASSQARGGEQYF.

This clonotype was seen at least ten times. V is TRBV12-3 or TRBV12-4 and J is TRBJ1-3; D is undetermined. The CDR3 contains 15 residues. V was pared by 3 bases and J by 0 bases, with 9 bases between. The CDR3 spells CASSFGRASGNTIYF. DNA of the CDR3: TGTGCCAGCAGTTTTGGGCGGGCCTCTGGAAACACCATATATTTT.

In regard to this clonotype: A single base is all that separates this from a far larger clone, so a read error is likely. Here the CDR3 reads CASSDPRANTGELFF. In nucleotides, the CDR3 is TGTGCCAGCAGTGATCCCAGGGCGAACACCGGGGAGCTGTTTTTT. The J gene is TRBJ1-1, the V gene TRBV6-1; perhaps TRBD1 as D (5 bases). The J call is in doubt because the DNA end fits TRBJ2-2 better. Germline V CDR1 and CDR2: MNHNS, SASEGT. This CDR3 is built from 15 residues.

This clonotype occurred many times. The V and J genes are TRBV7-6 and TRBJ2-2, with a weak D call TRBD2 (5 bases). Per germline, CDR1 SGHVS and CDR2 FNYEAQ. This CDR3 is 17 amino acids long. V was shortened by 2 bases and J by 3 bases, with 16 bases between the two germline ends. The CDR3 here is CASSLPAGSLDTGELFF. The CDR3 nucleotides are TGTGCCAGCAGCTTACCCGCGGGCAGCCTAGACACCGGGGAGCTGTTTTTT.

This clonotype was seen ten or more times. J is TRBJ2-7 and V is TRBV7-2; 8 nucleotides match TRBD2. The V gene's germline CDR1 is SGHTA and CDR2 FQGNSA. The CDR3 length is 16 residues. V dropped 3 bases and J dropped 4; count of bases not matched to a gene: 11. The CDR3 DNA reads TGTGCCAGCAGCTTGGTGGGTAGCGGGATGGAGTACGAGCAGTACTTC. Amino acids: CASSLVGSGMEYEQYF.

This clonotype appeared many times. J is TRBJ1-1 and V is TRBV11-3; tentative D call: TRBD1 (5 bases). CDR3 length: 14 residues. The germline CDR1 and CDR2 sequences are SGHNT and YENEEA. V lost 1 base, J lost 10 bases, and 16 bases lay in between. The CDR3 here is CASSLAGTDGGAFF. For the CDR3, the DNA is TGTGCCAGCAGCTTAGCTGGGACGGACGGTGGAGCTTTCTTT.

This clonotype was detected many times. CDR3 nucleotides: TGTGCCGCCTGGTATGAGCAGTTCTTC. Translated, it gives CAAWYEQFF. The chain employs TRBV24-1 and TRBJ2-1; the D is unclear. The CDR3 sequence is 9 residues long. With 12 bases removed from V and 8 bases from J, the gap between germline ends came to 7 bases. Germline V lookup: CDR1 KGHDR, CDR2 SFDVKD.

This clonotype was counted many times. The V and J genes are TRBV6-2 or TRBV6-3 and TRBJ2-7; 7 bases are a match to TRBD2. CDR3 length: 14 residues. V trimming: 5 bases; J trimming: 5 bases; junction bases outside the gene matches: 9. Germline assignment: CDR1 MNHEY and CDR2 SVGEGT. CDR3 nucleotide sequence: TGTGCCAGCAGTACCCGGGGAGGGCGGGACGAGCAGTACTTC. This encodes CASSTRGGRDEQYF.

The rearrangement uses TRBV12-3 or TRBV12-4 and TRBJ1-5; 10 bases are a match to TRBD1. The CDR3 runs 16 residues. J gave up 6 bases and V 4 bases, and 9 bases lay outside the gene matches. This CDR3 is CASSSGTGVRTQPQHF. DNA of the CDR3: TGTGCCAGCAGTTCAGGGACAGGGGTAAGGACTCAGCCCCAGCATTTT.

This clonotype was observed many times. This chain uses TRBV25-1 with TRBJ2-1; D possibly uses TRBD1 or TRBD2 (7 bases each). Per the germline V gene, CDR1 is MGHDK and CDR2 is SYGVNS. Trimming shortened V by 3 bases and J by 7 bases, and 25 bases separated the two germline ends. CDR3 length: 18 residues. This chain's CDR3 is CASSDPPGRGLISNEQFF. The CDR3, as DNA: TGTGCCAGCAGTGATCCACCGGGGAGGGGGCTAATATCGAATGAGCAGTTCTTC.

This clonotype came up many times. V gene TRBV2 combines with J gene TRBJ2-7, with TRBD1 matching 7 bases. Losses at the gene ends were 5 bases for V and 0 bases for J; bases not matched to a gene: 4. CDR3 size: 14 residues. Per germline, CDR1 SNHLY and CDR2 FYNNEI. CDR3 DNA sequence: TGTGCCAGCAGTACACAGGGGAGCTCCTACGAGCAGTACTTC. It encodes CASSTQGSSYEQYF.

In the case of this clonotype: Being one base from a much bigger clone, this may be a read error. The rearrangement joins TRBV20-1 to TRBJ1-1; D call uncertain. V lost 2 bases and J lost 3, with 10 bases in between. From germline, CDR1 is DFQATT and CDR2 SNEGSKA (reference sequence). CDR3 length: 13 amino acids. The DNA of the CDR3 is TGCAGTGCTAGATTGGGCAAATACACTGAAGCTTTCTTT. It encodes CSARLGKYTEAFF.

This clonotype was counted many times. The CDR3 DNA is TGTGCCAGCAGCCAAGAGGCGGGTAATTCACCCCTCCACTTT. This gives the protein CASSQEAGNSPLHF. The V call is TRBV11-3, the J call TRBJ1-6; D ambiguous. V was pared by 5 bases and J by 6 bases, with 11 bases between. Germline V gives CDR1 SGHNT, CDR2 YENEEA. The CDR3 sequence is 14 residues long.

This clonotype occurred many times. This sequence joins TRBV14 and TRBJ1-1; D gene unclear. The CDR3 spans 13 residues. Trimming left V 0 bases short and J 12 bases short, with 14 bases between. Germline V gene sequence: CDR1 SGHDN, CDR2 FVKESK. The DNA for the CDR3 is TGTGCCAGCAGCCAAGATGAAGGAGGCCCCACTTTCTTT. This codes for CASSQDEGGPTFF.

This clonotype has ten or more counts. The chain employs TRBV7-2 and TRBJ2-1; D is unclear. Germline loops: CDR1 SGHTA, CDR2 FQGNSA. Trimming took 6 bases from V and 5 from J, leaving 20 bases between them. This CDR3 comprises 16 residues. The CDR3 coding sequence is TGTGCCAGCAGTCTGAGGCTGGGCTTAGGACACAATGAGCAGTTCTTC. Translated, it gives CASSLRLGLGHNEQFF.

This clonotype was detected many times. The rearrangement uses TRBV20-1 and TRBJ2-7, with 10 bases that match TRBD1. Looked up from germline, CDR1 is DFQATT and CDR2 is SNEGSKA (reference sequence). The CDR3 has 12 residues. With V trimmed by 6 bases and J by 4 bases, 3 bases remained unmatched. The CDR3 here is CSARTGGYEQYF. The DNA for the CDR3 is TGCAGTGCGCGGACAGGGGGATACGAGCAGTACTTC.

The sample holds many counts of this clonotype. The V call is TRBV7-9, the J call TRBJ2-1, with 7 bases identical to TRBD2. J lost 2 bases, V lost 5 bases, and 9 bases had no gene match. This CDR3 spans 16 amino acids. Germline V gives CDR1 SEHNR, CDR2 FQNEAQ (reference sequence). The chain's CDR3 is CASSPRTGGAYNEQFF. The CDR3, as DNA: TGTGCCAGCAGCCCGAGGACGGGGGGAGCCTACAATGAGCAGTTCTTC. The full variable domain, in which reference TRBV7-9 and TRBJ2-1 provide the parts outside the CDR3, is DTGVSQNPRHKITKRGQNVTFRCDPISEHNRLYWYRQTLGQGPEFLTYFQNEAQLEKSRLLSDRFSAERPKGSFSTLEIQRTEQGDSAMYLCASSPRTGGAYNEQFFGPGTRLTVL.